One and the same sample provided the 16 T cell receptor beta chains below, sequenced in a study of cytomegalovirus exposure and HLA in healthy donors. Sequencing was performed with immunoSEQ multiplex PCR; in TCRdb, only in-frame clones are kept and a portion is missing. The sample has about 110,000 clones, approximately 88% seen once; the top ten hold over 1.1%. Sequencing used PBMCs. All receptors come from a woman aged 25-40 years in good health and CMV-seropositive.

The rearrangement uses TRBV6-5 and TRBJ2-6; TRBD2 matches at 8 bases. The germline V gene has CDR1 MNHEY and CDR2 SVGAGI. Trimming took 10 bases from V and 4 from J; bases not matched to a gene: 6. CDR3 size: 14 residues. The CDR3 region is CATRTSIGANVLTF. In DNA, the CDR3 is TGTGCCACCAGGACTAGCATCGGGGCCAACGTCCTGACTTTC.

The V gene is TRBV2, the J gene TRBJ2-5, with D possibly TRBD2 on 6 matching bases. V was clipped by 8 bases and J by 0 bases, with 13 bases between them. This CDR3 is built from 14 residues. CDR1 and CDR2 (germline): SNHLY, FYNNEI. Here the CDR3 reads CASLYTGDQETQYF. The CDR3 nucleotides are TGTGCCAGCCTTTATACGGGGGACCAAGAGACCCAGTACTTC.

V gene TRBV5-4 combines with J gene TRBJ2-3, with 10 bases matching TRBD2. This CDR3 has 15 residues. The ends lost 4 bases at V and 4 bases at J; junction bases unmatched: 6. Germline CDR1 is SGHNT and CDR2 is YYREEE (reference sequence). The chain's CDR3 is CASSNIAGGADTQYF. The DNA for the CDR3 is TGTGCCAGCAGCAACATAGCGGGAGGCGCAGATACGCAGTATTTT.

This sequence joins TRBV16 and TRBJ1-1, with D unresolved. The germline gives CDR1 KGHSY, CDR2 FQNENV. V lost 1 base, J lost 1 base, and 10 bases lay in between. This CDR3 comprises 15 residues. The CDR3: CASSQLDRGNTEAFF. CDR3 DNA sequence: TGTGCCAGCAGCCAATTGGATCGGGGGAACACTGAAGCTTTCTTT.

This sequence joins TRBV21-1 and TRBJ1-5; the D call of TRBD1 is as the table states it, not checked on the DNA. TRBV21-1 is described as a pseudogene. The CDR3 runs to 14 residues. CDR3 nucleotides: TGTGCCAGCAGGTCACAGGTAAACAATCAGCCCCAGCATTTT. Translating it yields CASRSQVNNQPQHF.

This chain uses TRBV5-6 with TRBJ2-7; 7 bases are shared with TRBD1. Germline lookup yields CDR1 SGHDT and CDR2 YYEEEE. Unmatched junction bases numbered 7, after V lost 4 bases and J lost 0 bases. The CDR3 spans 15 residues. The CDR3: CASSEGAHTSYEQYF. The CDR3 DNA reads TGTGCCAGCAGCGAGGGGGCCCACACCTCCTACGAGCAGTACTTC.

The V call is TRBV18, the J call TRBJ1-2; 7 bases map to TRBD1. Germline V lookup: CDR1 KGHSH, CDR2 LQKENI. V shed 3 bases and J 4 bases; nucleotides not matched to a gene: 5. The CDR3 is 14 amino acids. CDR3 nucleotide sequence: TGTGCCAGCTCACCCACCGGGACAGTCTATGGCTACACCTTC. It encodes CASSPTGTVYGYTF.

This chain links TRBV7-3 with TRBJ1-6; no clear D gene. This CDR3 has 12 residues. Germline values: CDR1 SGHTA, CDR2 FQGTGA. Trimming shortened V by 3 bases and J by 9 bases, and 6 bases separated the two germline ends. CDR3 DNA sequence: TGTGCCAGCAGCTTTCCGGGTTCACCCCTCCACTTT. It encodes CASSFPGSPLHF.

The chain couples TRBV28 to TRBJ2-7; maybe TRBD2 (5 bases). Trimming stripped 9 bases from V and 4 bases from J, with 16 bases between. Looked up from germline, CDR1 is MDHEN and CDR2 is SYDVKM. CDR3 length equals 13 residues. This chain's CDR3 is CASNTRARYEQYF. CDR3 bases: TGTGCCAGTAACACGAGGGCGCGGTACGAGCAGTACTTC.

DNA of the CDR3: TGTGCCTGGAGTGTCAGGAATGAGCAGTTCTTC. Its protein is CAWSVRNEQFF. The rearrangement uses TRBV30 and TRBJ2-1, with D uncertain. The ends were cut back, 0 bases at V and 7 bases at J, with 4 bases in the middle. Germline assignment: CDR1 GTSNPN and CDR2 SVGIG (reference sequence). This CDR3 contains 11 residues.

J is TRBJ2-7 and V is TRBV27, with a weak D call TRBD2 (6 bases). Trimming shortened V by 5 bases and J by 5 bases, and 16 bases separated the two germline ends. The CDR3 totals 14 residues. Germline-derived CDR1 and CDR2 are MNHEY and SMNVEV (reference sequence). The CDR3 nucleotides read TGTGCCAGCAGTCCGACGACTAGTCTCCACGAGCAGTACTTC. Protein: CASSPTTSLHEQYF.

The chain's CDR3 is CASSPPGPGADTQYF. The DNA for the CDR3 is TGTGCCAGCAGTCCCCCGGGTCCTGGAGCAGATACGCAGTATTTT. V usage is TRBV28 and J usage is TRBJ2-3, with D unresolved. Trimming shortened V by 5 bases and J by 4 bases, and 16 bases separated the two germline ends. This CDR3 comprises 15 residues. Germline V CDR1 and CDR2: MDHEN, SYDVKM.

The chain employs TRBV5-6 and TRBJ2-3; 7 bases are shared with TRBD2. The V and J ends lost 5 bases and 8 bases, in that order; junction bases with no gene match: 8. The germline CDR1 and CDR2 sequences are SGHDT and YYEEEE. The CDR3 spans 13 residues. The CDR3 reads CASRVGLISTQYF. CDR3 nucleotide sequence: TGTGCCAGCAGGGTGGGACTAATTAGTACGCAGTATTTT.

The rearrangement uses TRBV27 and TRBJ2-7; 9 bases fit TRBD2. V lost 6 bases to trimming and J lost 5 bases; unmatched junction nucleotides: 14. This CDR3 contains 16 residues. Germline lookup yields CDR1 MNHEY and CDR2 SMNVEV (reference sequence). Written as DNA, the CDR3 is TGTGCCAGCAGACCCGGAGGTAGCGGGAGAGTCGACGAGCAGTACTTC. Protein sequence: CASRPGGSGRVDEQYF.

This clone was seen more than once but under ten times. The CDR3 spells CASSLSGRSGNQPQHF. DNA for the CDR3: TGTGCCAGCAGTTTATCAGGCAGGTCTGGAAATCAGCCCCAGCATTTT. The chain couples TRBV27 to TRBJ1-5; no firm D call. CDR3 length: 16 residues. The V and J ends lost 0 bases and 4 bases respectively, with 13 bases between them. Germline-derived CDR1 and CDR2 are MNHEY and SMNVEV (reference sequence).

The rearrangement links TRBV6-1 to TRBJ1-5; possibly TRBD1 for D (5 bases). V was pared by 4 bases and J by 3 bases, with 10 bases between. The CDR3 runs to 14 residues. The germline V gene encodes CDR1 MNHNS and CDR2 SASEGT. Here the CDR3 reads CASSGGVVNQPQHF. The CDR3, as DNA: TGTGCCAGCAGTGGGGGGGTGGTCAATCAGCCCCAGCATTTT.